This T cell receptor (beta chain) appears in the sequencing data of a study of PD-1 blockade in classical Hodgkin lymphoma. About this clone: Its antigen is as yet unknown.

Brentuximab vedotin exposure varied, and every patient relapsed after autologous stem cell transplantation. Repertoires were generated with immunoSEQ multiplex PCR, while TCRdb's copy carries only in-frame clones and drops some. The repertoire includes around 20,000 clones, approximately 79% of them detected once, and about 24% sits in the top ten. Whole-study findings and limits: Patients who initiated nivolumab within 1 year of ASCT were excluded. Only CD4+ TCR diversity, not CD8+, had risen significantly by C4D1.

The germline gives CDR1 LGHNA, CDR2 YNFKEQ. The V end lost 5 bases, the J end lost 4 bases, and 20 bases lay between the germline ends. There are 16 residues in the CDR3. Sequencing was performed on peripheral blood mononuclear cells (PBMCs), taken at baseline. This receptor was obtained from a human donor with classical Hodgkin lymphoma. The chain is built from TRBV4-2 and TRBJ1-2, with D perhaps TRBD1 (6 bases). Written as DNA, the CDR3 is TGTGCCAGCAGCTCGGGCCGCCAGGGGACTTTCTATGGCTACACCTTC. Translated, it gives CASSSGRQGTFYGYTF.